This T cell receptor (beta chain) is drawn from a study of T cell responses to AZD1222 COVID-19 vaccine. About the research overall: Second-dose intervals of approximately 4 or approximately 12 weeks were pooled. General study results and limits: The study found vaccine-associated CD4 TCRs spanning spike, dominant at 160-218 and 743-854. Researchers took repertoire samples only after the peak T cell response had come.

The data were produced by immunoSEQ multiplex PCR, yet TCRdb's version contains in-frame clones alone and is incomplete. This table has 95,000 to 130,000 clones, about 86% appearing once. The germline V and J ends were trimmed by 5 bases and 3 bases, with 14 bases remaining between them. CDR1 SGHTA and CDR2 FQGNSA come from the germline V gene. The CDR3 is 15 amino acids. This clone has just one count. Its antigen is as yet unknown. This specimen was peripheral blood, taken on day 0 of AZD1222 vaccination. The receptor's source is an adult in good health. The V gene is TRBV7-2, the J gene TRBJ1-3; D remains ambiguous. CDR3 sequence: CASSGPGIRGNTIYF. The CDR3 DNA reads TGTGCCAGCAGCGGACCAGGAATTCGTGGAAACACCATATATTTT. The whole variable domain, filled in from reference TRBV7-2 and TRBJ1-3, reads GAGVSQSPSNKVTEKGKDVELRCDPISGHTALYWYRQSLGQGLEFLIYFQGNSAPDKSGLPSDRFSAERTGGSVSTLTIQRTQQEDSAVYLCASSGPGIRGNTIYFGEGSWLTVV.